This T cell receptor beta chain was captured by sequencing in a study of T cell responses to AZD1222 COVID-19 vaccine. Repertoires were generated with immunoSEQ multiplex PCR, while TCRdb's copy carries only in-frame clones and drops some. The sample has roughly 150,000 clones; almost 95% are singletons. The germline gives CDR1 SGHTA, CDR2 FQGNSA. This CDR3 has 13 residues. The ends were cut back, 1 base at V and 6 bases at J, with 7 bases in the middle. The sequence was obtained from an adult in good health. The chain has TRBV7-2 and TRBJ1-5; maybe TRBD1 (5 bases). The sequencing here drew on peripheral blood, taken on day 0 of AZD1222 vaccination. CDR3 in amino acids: CASSLEGSQPQHF. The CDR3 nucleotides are TGTGCCAGCAGCTTAGAGGGGAGTCAGCCCCAGCATTTT. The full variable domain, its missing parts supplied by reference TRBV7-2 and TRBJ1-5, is GAGVSQSPSNKVTEKGKDVELRCDPISGHTALYWYRQSLGQGLEFLIYFQGNSAPDKSGLPSDRFSAERTGGSVSTLTIQRTQQEDSAVYLCASSLEGSQPQHFGDGTRLSIL.